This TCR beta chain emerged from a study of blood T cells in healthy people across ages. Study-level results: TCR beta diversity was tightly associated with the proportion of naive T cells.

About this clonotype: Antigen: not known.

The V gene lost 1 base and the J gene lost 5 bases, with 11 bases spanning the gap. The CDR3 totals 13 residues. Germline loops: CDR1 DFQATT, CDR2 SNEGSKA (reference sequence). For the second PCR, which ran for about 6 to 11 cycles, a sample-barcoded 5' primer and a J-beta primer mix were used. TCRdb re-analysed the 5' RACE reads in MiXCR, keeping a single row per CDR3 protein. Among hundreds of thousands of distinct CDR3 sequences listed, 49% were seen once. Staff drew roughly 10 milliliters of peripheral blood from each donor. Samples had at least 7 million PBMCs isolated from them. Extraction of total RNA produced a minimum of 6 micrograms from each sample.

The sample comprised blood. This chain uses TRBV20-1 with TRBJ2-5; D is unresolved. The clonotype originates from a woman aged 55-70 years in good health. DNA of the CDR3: TGCAGTGCTAGAGGAGCTAAATTGGAGACCCAGTACTTC. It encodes CSARGAKLETQYF.